The 30 T cell receptor beta chains below all came from one sample that was sequenced in a study of T cell clones after liver transplantation. The table came from immunoSEQ multiplex PCR; TCRdb's copy has only in-frame clones and leaves some out. The profile shows tens of thousands of clones, around nine tenths of them singletons. The sequences come from CD4+ T cells from blood, collected before liver transplant. The receptor set was obtained from a human donor who received a liver transplant.

The V call is TRBV27, the J call TRBJ1-4; the D is unclear. Germline-derived CDR1 and CDR2 are MNHEY and SMNVEV (reference sequence). The CDR3 runs 14 residues. V was clipped by 6 bases and J by 0 bases, with 8 bases between them. CDR3 protein: CASRRSATNEKLFF. CDR3 DNA sequence: TGTGCCAGCAGGAGGAGTGCAACTAATGAAAAACTGTTTTTT.

The chain combines TRBV18 with TRBJ2-5, with D maybe TRBD2 (6 bases). V was shortened by 6 bases and J by 0 bases, with 8 bases between the two germline ends. Looked up from germline, CDR1 is KGHSH and CDR2 is LQKENI. The CDR3 covers 13 residues. CDR3 coding DNA: TGTGCCAGCTCCCGGGAGTACCAAGAGACCCAGTACTTC. It specifies CASSREYQETQYF.

On this clone: One end of the junction fails to match germline, which may point to a read error. The CDR3 DNA sequence: TGTGCTAGCAGCTTAGAATTGGGTGCTGAAGCTTTCTTT. Residues: CASSLELGAEAFF. The chain joins TRBV7-7 to TRBJ1-1, with D uncertain. The CDR3 spans 13 residues. Germline V gives CDR1 SSHAT, CDR2 FNYEAQ (reference sequence).

This sequence joins TRBV2 and TRBJ2-7; perhaps D is TRBD1 or TRBD2 (5 bases each). Trimming took off 2 bases at V and 2 bases at J, with 13 bases between the two ends. Germline values: CDR1 SNHLY, CDR2 FYNNEI. The length of the CDR3 is 15 residues. The DNA for the CDR3 is TGTGCCAGCAGTGAAAGGGGACGATCAACCTACGAGCAGTACTTC. It codes for CASSERGRSTYEQYF. The variable domain in full, completed from reference TRBV2 and TRBJ2-7, reads EPEVTQTPSHQVTQMGQEVILRCVPISNHLYFYWYRQILGQKVEFLVSFYNNEISEKSEIFDDQFSVERPDGSNFTLKIRSTKLEDSAMYFCASSERGRSTYEQYFGPGTRLTVT.

This clone turned up a few times. The chain is built from TRBV5-4 and TRBJ2-3; 11 bases fit TRBD2. Germline V CDR1 and CDR2: SGHNT, YYREEE (reference sequence). The CDR3 loop spans 16 amino acids. V lost 4 bases, J lost 4 bases, and 8 bases stayed unmatched. The CDR3 DNA reads TGTGCCAGCAGCCGTCGGGTAGCGGGAGGGCCAGATACGCAGTATTTT. This translates into CASSRRVAGGPDTQYF.

The chain employs TRBV6-1 and TRBJ2-7; TRBD1 or TRBD2 may be the D gene (5 bases each). Germline V gene lookup returns CDR1 MNHNS and CDR2 SASEGT. The CDR3 runs to 13 residues. V was clipped by 6 bases and J by 7 bases, with 16 bases between them. This chain's CDR3 is CASRRAGSGEQYF. The CDR3, as DNA: TGTGCCAGCAGGCGAGCAGGGAGTGGGGAGCAGTACTTC.

A single count supports this clone. The CDR3 loop is CASISGRVTGELFF. The CDR3 region has the DNA TGTGCCAGCATTAGCGGGAGGGTCACCGGGGAGCTGTTTTTT. J is TRBJ2-2 and V is TRBV2; TRBD2 aligns across 11 bases. The CDR3 length is 14 residues. Unmatched junction bases numbered 2, after V lost 7 bases and J lost 4 bases. Germline V gene lookup returns CDR1 SNHLY and CDR2 FYNNEI.

This sequence joins TRBV9 and TRBJ1-5, with TRBD1 as a possible D gene (5 bases). Germline V gene data show CDR1 as SGDLS and CDR2 as YYNGEE. V shed 4 bases and J shed 7 bases, with 12 bases lying between them. CDR3 length equals 13 residues. The CDR3 protein is CASSIREEQPQHF. For the CDR3, the DNA is TGTGCCAGCAGCATCAGGGAGGAGCAGCCCCAGCATTTT.

The chain couples TRBV15 to TRBJ2-1, with 10 bases identical to TRBD2. The ends lost 4 bases at V and 10 bases at J; junction bases unmatched: 10. CDR1 LNHNV and CDR2 YYDKDF come from the germline V gene (reference sequence). This CDR3 contains 15 residues. The CDR3 DNA reads TGTGCCACCAGCACAGGCCAGCGGGAGGGCCGCGAGCAGTTCTTC. Amino acids: CATSTGQREGREQFF.

This chain connects TRBV9 to TRBJ1-4; maybe TRBD1 (6 bases). The V and J ends lost 4 bases and 7 bases respectively, with 20 bases between them. The CDR3 consists of 16 residues. CDR1 is SGDLS and CDR2 is YYNGEE in the germline V gene. The CDR3 protein is CASSPLAAGAGEKLFF. CDR3 nucleotides: TGTGCCAGCAGCCCACTCGCCGCAGGGGCTGGTGAAAAACTGTTTTTT.

The chain carries TRBV11-2 and TRBJ1-3; D ambiguous. Trimming took off 4 bases at V and 5 bases at J, with 6 bases between the two ends. The germline gives CDR1 SGHAT, CDR2 FQNNGV. This CDR3 is 12 amino acids long. For the CDR3, the DNA is TGTGCCAGCAGCTCCCTACGAAACACCATATATTTT. Its protein is CASSSLRNTIYF.

The J gene is TRBJ2-1, the V gene TRBV5-1; D may be TRBD2 (6 bases). V was pared by 3 bases and J by 7 bases, with 8 bases between. Germline loops: CDR1 SGHRS, CDR2 YFSETQ. The CDR3 extends over 12 amino acids. CDR3 loop: CASSSAGNEQFF. CDR3 bases: TGCGCCAGCAGCTCGGCGGGGAATGAGCAGTTCTTC.

The chain joins TRBV5-1 to TRBJ2-3, with TRBD1 as a possible D gene (6 bases). Germline CDR1 reads SGHRS; CDR2 reads YFSETQ. The CDR3 totals 14 residues. V was pared by 2 bases and J by 6 bases, with 13 bases between. The CDR3 DNA reads TGCGCCAGCAGCTTAGCTCTTGGGGGCGATACGCAGTATTTT. Encoded protein: CASSLALGGDTQYF. The full variable domain, with the rest looked up from reference TRBV5-1 and TRBJ2-3, is KAGVTQTPRYLIKTRGQQVTLSCSPISGHRSVSWYQQTPGQGLQFLFEYFSETQRNKGNFPGRFSGRQFSNSRSEMNVSTLELGDSALYLCASSLALGGDTQYFGPGTRLTVL.

The count of this clone is one. The rearrangement uses TRBV30 and TRBJ2-3; 9 bases are shared with TRBD2. Germline assignment: CDR1 GTSNPN and CDR2 SVGIG (reference sequence). The CDR3 loop spans 19 amino acids. V lost 1 base and J lost 2; bases outside the gene matches: 16. CDR3 loop: CAWSALGLPTSGHTDTQYF. In DNA, the CDR3 is TGTGCCTGGAGTGCCCTCGGGCTCCCAACTAGCGGGCACACAGATACGCAGTATTTT.

This clone turned up a few times. The chain recombines TRBV6-1 with TRBJ2-5, with 8 bases identical to TRBD2. The length of the CDR3 is 14 residues. Germline values: CDR1 MNHNS, CDR2 SASEGT. V shed 5 bases, J shed 5 bases, and the junction held 7 bases outside the gene matches. Here the CDR3 DNA reads TGTGCCAGCAGTAAAGGACTAGCCGGTGAGACCCAGTACTTC. It yields the protein CASSKGLAGETQYF.

This chain joins TRBV6-1 and TRBJ2-4; 7 bases agree with TRBD2. CDR1 is MNHNS, CDR2 SASEGT, per germline. This CDR3 region has 15 residues. V lost 7 bases and J lost 0; bases outside the gene matches: 6. The CDR3 protein is CASIALAGAKNIQYF. The DNA for the CDR3 is TGTGCCAGCATAGCATTAGCGGGAGCCAAAAACATTCAGTACTTC.

V and J are TRBV9 and TRBJ2-1, with 10 bases lining up with TRBD2. Trimming cost V 4 bases and J 4 bases; bases outside gene matches: 2. From germline, CDR1 is SGDLS and CDR2 YYNGEE. The length of the CDR3 is 14 residues. The CDR3 loop is CASSMTSGYNEQFF. CDR3 coding DNA: TGTGCCAGCAGCATGACTAGCGGGTACAATGAGCAGTTCTTC.

About this clone: The junction shows a germline mismatch at one end, possibly a read error. The chain recombines TRBV7-7 with TRBJ2-1; TRBD2 matches at 7 bases. CDR1 SSHAT and CDR2 FNYEAQ come from the germline V gene (reference sequence). This CDR3 region has 15 residues. CDR3 protein: CASSRDSGGRNEQFF. The CDR3 nucleotides read TGTGCTAGCAGCCGAGACTCGGGAGGCCGCAATGAGCAGTTCTTC.

This clone is medium-sized within its sample. This chain uses TRBV2 with TRBJ1-1; D gene unclear. V lost 6 bases, J lost 0 bases, and 8 bases lay in between. Germline V gene lookup returns CDR1 SNHLY and CDR2 FYNNEI. The CDR3 length is 13 residues. CDR3 coding DNA: TGTGCCAGCAGCTCAGCAATGAACACTGAAGCTTTCTTT. Translation gives CASSSAMNTEAFF.

The chain employs TRBV27 and TRBJ1-1; D ambiguous. Trimming removed 2 bases at V and 1 base at J, with 5 bases between. Germline CDR1 MNHEY, CDR2 SMNVEV (reference sequence). This CDR3 comprises 13 residues. As DNA, the CDR3 is TGTGCCAGCAGTTTACCCGGGAACACTGAAGCTTTCTTT. It codes for CASSLPGNTEAFF.

The chain couples TRBV27 to TRBJ2-2; a possible D gene is TRBD2 (5 bases). This CDR3 is 14 amino acids long. CDR1 is MNHEY and CDR2 is SMNVEV in the germline V gene (reference sequence). The V end lost 5 bases, the J end lost 2 bases, and 9 bases lay between the germline ends. In nucleotides, the CDR3 is TGTGCCAGCAGTGCCAGCGGAAACACCGGGGAGCTGTTTTTT. The encoded protein is CASSASGNTGELFF.

CDR3 residues: CAVGAGGLNTEAFF. In DNA form, the CDR3 reads TGTGCCGTTGGAGCAGGGGGGCTGAACACTGAAGCTTTCTTT. The chain links TRBV7-8 to TRBJ1-1; 7 nucleotides match TRBD1. The CDR3 runs to 14 residues. In germline, CDR1 is SGHVS, CDR2 FQNEAQ. The J segment lost 0 bases and the V segment lost 11 bases, leaving 9 bases of the junction unmatched.

The rearrangement uses TRBV2 and TRBJ1-1, with D possibly TRBD1 on 6 matching bases. V dropped 7 bases and J dropped 0 bases, with 12 bases sitting between them. The CDR3 runs to 14 residues. The germline V gene encodes CDR1 SNHLY and CDR2 FYNNEI. The CDR3 region has the DNA TGTGCCAGCAAACAAGACAGGTTGAACACTGAAGCTTTCTTT. This gives the protein CASKQDRLNTEAFF.

The chain employs TRBV27 and TRBJ1-5, with D perhaps matching TRBD1 (6 bases). There are 15 residues in the CDR3. In germline, CDR1 is MNHEY, CDR2 SMNVEV (reference sequence). Trimming removed 3 bases from V and 1 base from J, with 10 bases in between. The CDR3 reads CASSFGQPSNQPQHF. CDR3 in DNA: TGTGCCAGCAGTTTCGGACAGCCCAGCAATCAGCCCCAGCATTTT.

The J gene is TRBJ2-2, the V gene TRBV7-8; a weak D match, TRBD2 (6 bases). Germline-derived CDR1 and CDR2 are SGHVS and FQNEAQ. V lost 1 base to trimming and J lost 0 bases, with 12 bases between them. The length of the CDR3 is 17 residues. CDR3 residues: CASSLVRDFANTGELFF. The CDR3 DNA reads TGTGCCAGCAGCTTAGTCCGGGACTTCGCGAACACCGGGGAGCTGTTTTTT.

This chain uses TRBV4-1 with TRBJ2-1; TRBD2 matches 9 bases. CDR1 and CDR2 (germline): MGHRA, YSYEKL. The CDR3 spans 17 residues. Losses at the gene ends were 0 bases for V and 6 bases for J; bases not matched to a gene: 9. The CDR3 loop reads CASSQDQTSGRRNEQFF. The CDR3 DNA follows: TGCGCCAGCAGCCAAGATCAAACTAGCGGGCGTCGCAATGAGCAGTTCTTC.

This clone came up once. This sequence joins TRBV11-2 and TRBJ2-1, with a weak D call TRBD2 (5 bases). The V gene's germline CDR1 is SGHAT and CDR2 FQNNGV. V lost 2 bases, J lost 2 bases, and 16 bases lay in between. The CDR3 consists of 17 residues. The CDR3, as DNA: TGTGCCAGCAGCTTAAACAGCGGACTTGGAACCTACAATGAGCAGTTCTTC. Its protein product is CASSLNSGLGTYNEQFF.

This clone was found once. V usage is TRBV6-1 and J usage is TRBJ2-4; maybe TRBD1 (6 bases). V was trimmed by 3 bases and J by 6 bases, leaving 12 bases between them. CDR3 length equals 14 residues. The V gene's germline CDR1 is MNHNS and CDR2 SASEGT. CDR3 bases: TGTGCCAGCAGTGACTTGATAGGGGGAAACATTCAGTACTTC. This codes for CASSDLIGGNIQYF.

With regard to this clone: Relative to the germline gene, one junction end is altered; a read error may explain this. This chain uses TRBV12-5 with TRBJ2-7; tentative D call: TRBD1 (6 bases). The CDR3 has 13 residues. Germline loops: CDR1 LGHNT, CDR2 FRNRAP. The CDR3 protein is CASGLVQGYEKYF. The CDR3 DNA reads TGTGCTAGTGGTTTGGTACAGGGTTACGAGAAGTACTTC.

This chain connects TRBV12-5 to TRBJ2-7; TRBD1 matches 7 bases. CDR1 is LGHNT and CDR2 is FRNRAP in the germline V gene. There are 15 residues in the CDR3. Trimming took 7 bases from V and 3 from J; bases not matched to a gene: 12. DNA of the CDR3: TGTGCTAGTGCTTCCCCCACAGGGGCCCTCTACGAGCAGTACTTC. Translating gives CASASPTGALYEQYF.